A single sample is the source of the 20 T cell receptor beta chains below, sequenced in a study of cytomegalovirus exposure and HLA in healthy donors (dated by TCRdb to 2016 to 2017). Library construction relied on the immunoSEQ multiplex PCR assay. For the multiplex PCR, a mixture combining 60 forward primers for TCR Vbeta segments and 13 reverse primers for TCR Jbeta segments was used. The clones in this table, taken by TCRdb from immuneACCESS, are in-frame only. Not every clone is retained; where verified, under half of the shortfall comes from an unresolved V gene, and the cause of the rest is unknown. The sample table on file contains tens of thousands of clones. The biggest ten clones account for 15% to 17% of the sample. What was sequenced was PBMCs. These receptors came from a man aged 45-65 years in good health and CMV-seropositive.

V gene TRBV5-1 combines with J gene TRBJ1-4; 7 nucleotides align to TRBD1. The CDR3 totals 15 residues. V shed 4 bases and J 6 bases; nucleotides not matched to a gene: 9. Germline assignment: CDR1 SGHRS and CDR2 YFSETQ. The chain's CDR3 is CASSAGQVVYEKLFF. In DNA form, the CDR3 reads TGCGCCAGCAGCGCCGGACAGGTCGTCTATGAAAAACTGTTTTTT. Full variable domain (remainder filled in from reference TRBV5-1 and TRBJ1-4): KAGVTQTPRYLIKTRGQQVTLSCSPISGHRSVSWYQQTPGQGLQFLFEYFSETQRNKGNFPGRFSGRQFSNSRSEMNVSTLELGDSALYLCASSAGQVVYEKLFFGSGTQLSVL.

V gene TRBV7-2 combines with J gene TRBJ2-5; D is perhaps TRBD2 (6 bases). The CDR3 is made up of 15 amino acids. Looked up from germline, CDR1 is SGHTA and CDR2 is FQGNSA. Between the trimmed V and J ends, which lost 5 bases and 5 bases, there was a span of 18 bases. The CDR3 nucleotides read TGTGCCAGCAGCCTCAGGTCAGGAGGGGTGGAGACCCAGTACTTC. Amino acid sequence: CASSLRSGGVETQYF.

The rearrangement joins TRBV5-6 to TRBJ2-2, with TRBD2 matching 12 bases. Germline lookup yields CDR1 SGHDT and CDR2 YYEEEE. The CDR3 is 17 amino acids. Trimming removed 1 base from V and 4 bases from J; junction bases left unmatched: 5. In DNA form, the CDR3 reads TGTGCCAGCAGCTTGATGCTAGCGGGAGGGACCACCGGGGAGCTGTTTTTT. Translating gives CASSLMLAGGTTGELFF.

The chain employs TRBV27 and TRBJ1-2, with D perhaps matching TRBD1 (5 bases). Germline values: CDR1 MNHEY, CDR2 SMNVEV (reference sequence). The CDR3 has 15 amino acids. V was pared by 3 bases and J by 0 bases, with 11 bases between. The chain's CDR3 is CASSLGPWANYGYTF. The CDR3, as DNA: TGTGCCAGCAGTTTGGGGCCGTGGGCTAACTATGGCTACACCTTC.

The chain uses TRBV29-1 and TRBJ2-7, with 10 positions matching TRBD1. The germline gives CDR1 SQVTM, CDR2 ANQGSEA. The CDR3 spans 13 residues. With V trimmed by 4 bases and J by 4 bases, 4 bases remained unmatched. The CDR3 is CSVVGQGIYEQYF. The CDR3 coding sequence is TGCAGCGTTGTGGGACAGGGGATATACGAGCAGTACTTC.

The chain links TRBV4-1 to TRBJ1-5, with D hard to call. The CDR3 runs to 14 residues. V was pared by 7 bases and J by 1 base, with 11 bases between. Germline V gene lookup returns CDR1 MGHRA and CDR2 YSYEKL. The CDR3 DNA follows: TGCGCCAGCATATCTCAGTCGAGCAATCAGCCCCAGCATTTT. Translating gives CASISQSSNQPQHF.

The chain carries TRBV30 and TRBJ2-3; tentatively, D is TRBD1 (5 bases). Germline CDR1 and CDR2: GTSNPN and SVGIG (reference sequence). The CDR3 contains 13 residues. Trimming pared 4 bases from V and 8 bases from J, leaving 16 bases between. The CDR3 reads CAWNLGATGTQYF. The DNA of the CDR3 is TGTGCCTGGAACTTAGGGGCCACGGGTACGCAGTATTTT. The full variable domain, with the rest looked up from reference TRBV30 and TRBJ2-3, is SQTIHQWPATLVQPVGSPLSLECTVEGTSNPNLYWYRQAAGRGLQLLFYSVGIGQISSEVPQNLSASRPQDRQFILSSKKLLLSDSGFYLCAWNLGATGTQYFGPGTRLTVL.

The chain is built from TRBV2 and TRBJ1-2, with D possibly being TRBD1 (6 bases). Germline CDR1 and CDR2: SNHLY and FYNNEI. The CDR3 loop spans 13 amino acids. V lost 8 bases and J 4 bases, leaving 14 bases between the germline ends. CDR3 sequence (DNA): TGTGCCAGCGGGCAGGGGCATATCTATGGCTACACCTTC. It is translated as CASGQGHIYGYTF.

The chain carries TRBV9 and TRBJ2-3; TRBD2 might be the D (5 bases). From germline, CDR1 is SGDLS and CDR2 YYNGEE. The germline V and J ends were trimmed by 1 base and 2 bases, with 11 bases remaining between them. This CDR3 is 15 amino acids long. For the CDR3, the DNA is TGTGCCAGCAGCGTAAGCGGAGCATCCACAGATACGCAGTATTTT. Residues: CASSVSGASTDTQYF.

The chain joins TRBV19 to TRBJ2-2, with 9 positions matching TRBD1. V shed 5 bases and J 4 bases; nucleotides not matched to a gene: 2. Germline CDR1 and CDR2: LNHDA and SQIVND (reference sequence). The CDR3 is made up of 14 amino acids. The CDR3: CASSRTGATGELFF. The CDR3 DNA sequence: TGTGCCAGTAGTCGGACAGGGGCCACCGGGGAGCTGTTTTTT.

V is TRBV7-9 and J is TRBJ1-2, with a tentative D call TRBD1 (6 bases). The V and J ends lost 4 bases and 4 bases respectively, with 13 bases between them. The CDR3 totals 14 residues. Germline CDR1 is SEHNR and CDR2 is FQNEAQ (reference sequence). The CDR3 nucleotides read TGTGCCAGCAGCTCCACAGGGTTTGCCTATGGCTACACCTTC. Translation: CASSSTGFAYGYTF. Variable domain in full (rest from reference TRBV7-9 and TRBJ1-2): DTGVSQNPRHKITKRGQNVTFRCDPISEHNRLYWYRQTLGQGPEFLTYFQNEAQLEKSRLLSDRFSAERPKGSFSTLEIQRTEQGDSAMYLCASSSTGFAYGYTFGSGTRLTVV.

The chain couples TRBV28 to TRBJ1-1; D may be TRBD1 (5 bases). The V gene lost 7 bases and the J gene lost 7 bases, with 19 bases spanning the gap. Per the germline V gene, CDR1 is MDHEN and CDR2 is SYDVKM. The CDR3 runs to 14 residues. CDR3 sequence reads: CASTRADRIDEAFF. As DNA, the CDR3 is TGTGCCAGCACTCGAGCCGACAGAATAGATGAAGCTTTCTTT.

The chain recombines TRBV6-5 with TRBJ2-1; 13 bases line up with TRBD2. The germline gives CDR1 MNHEY, CDR2 SVGAGI. Germline trimming cut 4 bases from V and 9 bases from J; bases unmatched to any gene: 9. The CDR3 consists of 16 residues. The CDR3 sequence is CASSSNGLAGASEQFF. As DNA, the CDR3 is TGTGCCAGCAGTTCCAATGGACTAGCGGGAGCCAGTGAGCAGTTCTTC.

V usage is TRBV12-5 and J usage is TRBJ2-7; TRBD1 aligns across 8 bases. This CDR3 is built from 14 residues. CDR1 and CDR2 (germline): LGHNT, FRNRAP. V lost 5 bases to trimming and J lost 5 bases; unmatched junction nucleotides: 8. CDR3 DNA: TGTGCTAGTGGTCTGCGGACAGGGCCTAACGAGCAGTACTTC. Amino acids: CASGLRTGPNEQYF.

The V and J genes are TRBV23-1 and TRBJ1-2; D is possibly TRBD1 (6 bases). TRBV23-1 is filed as an ORF, its function uncertain. The germline V and J ends were trimmed by 8 bases and 4 bases, with 23 bases remaining between them. The CDR3 loop spans 16 amino acids. CDR3 DNA: TGCGCCAGCCCCTCACCTGGTAGGGGGAATCTCTATGGCTACACCTTC. This gives the protein CASPSPGRGNLYGYTF.

The chain links TRBV6-6 to TRBJ2-7, with 7 bases lining up with TRBD2. The CDR3 has 15 amino acids. Germline assignment: CDR1 MNHNY and CDR2 SVGAGI (reference sequence). V gave up 6 bases and J gave up 2 bases; unmatched junction bases: 10. The CDR3 spells CASSPTSSRTYEQYV. The CDR3 DNA follows: TGTGCCAGCAGCCCGACTAGCTCACGGACCTACGAGCAGTACGTC.

The chain combines TRBV2 with TRBJ2-2; 12 bases are shared with TRBD2. The CDR3 covers 15 residues. CDR1 SNHLY and CDR2 FYNNEI come from the germline V gene. J was trimmed by 4 bases and V by 5 bases; bases with no gene match: 2. CDR3: CASSRGLAGTGELFF. In DNA, the CDR3 is TGTGCCAGCAGTCGGGGACTAGCGGGCACCGGGGAGCTGTTTTTT.

The chain combines TRBV5-4 with TRBJ2-5, with a tentative D call TRBD2 (7 bases). V lost 4 bases and J lost 5, with 15 bases in between. This CDR3 is built from 14 residues. Per the germline V gene, CDR1 is SGHNT and CDR2 is YYREEE (reference sequence). The CDR3 DNA reads as TGTGCCAGCAGCGCACTCGGGGGGCCGGAGACCCAGTACTTC. Its translation is CASSALGGPETQYF.

This sequence joins TRBV6-1 and TRBJ1-2; D may be TRBD1 (5 bases). V gave up 4 bases and J gave up 12 bases, with 21 bases separating them. Germline V gene data show CDR1 as MNHNS and CDR2 as SASEGT. This CDR3 has 14 residues. This chain's CDR3 is CASSVETAVSRNTF. CDR3 nucleotide sequence: TGTGCCAGCAGTGTGGAGACAGCCGTCTCACGCAACACCTTC.

CDR3 nucleotide sequence: TGTGCCAGTAGTTTGGGAGCAGTACAAAATGAAAAACTGTTTTTT. Protein: CASSLGAVQNEKLFF. The chain uses TRBV19 and TRBJ1-4; D ambiguous. Germline V gene data show CDR1 as LNHDA and CDR2 as SQIVND (reference sequence). Trimming cost V 5 bases and J 5 bases, with 15 bases left between them. The CDR3 is 15 amino acids.